The T cell receptor beta chain described here comes from a study of identical twins. Study-wide points: Within twin pairs, the out-of-frame alpha sequences they shared showed excess low generation probability. Clonotypes of the beta chain that were abundant in cord blood carried fewer insertions (memory repertoires showed none).

TCRdb independently ran MiXCR on the 5' RACE reads; one entry per CDR3 protein. The data contain more than 1.5 million distinct CDR3 sequences, roughly a third of them singletons. Per the germline V gene, CDR1 is SGHDN and CDR2 is FVKESK. The ends were cut back, 4 bases at V and 0 bases at J, with 9 bases in the middle. The CDR3 sequence is 15 residues long. As for this clonotype: As yet, its antigen is unknown.

Input material: cord blood. This sequence was found in a newborn girl in good health. The V gene is TRBV14, the J gene TRBJ1-4; a weak D match, TRBD1 (5 bases). The CDR3 spells CASSRKDTTNEKLFF. CDR3 DNA: TGTGCCAGCAGCCGAAAGGACACAACTAATGAAAAACTGTTTTTT.